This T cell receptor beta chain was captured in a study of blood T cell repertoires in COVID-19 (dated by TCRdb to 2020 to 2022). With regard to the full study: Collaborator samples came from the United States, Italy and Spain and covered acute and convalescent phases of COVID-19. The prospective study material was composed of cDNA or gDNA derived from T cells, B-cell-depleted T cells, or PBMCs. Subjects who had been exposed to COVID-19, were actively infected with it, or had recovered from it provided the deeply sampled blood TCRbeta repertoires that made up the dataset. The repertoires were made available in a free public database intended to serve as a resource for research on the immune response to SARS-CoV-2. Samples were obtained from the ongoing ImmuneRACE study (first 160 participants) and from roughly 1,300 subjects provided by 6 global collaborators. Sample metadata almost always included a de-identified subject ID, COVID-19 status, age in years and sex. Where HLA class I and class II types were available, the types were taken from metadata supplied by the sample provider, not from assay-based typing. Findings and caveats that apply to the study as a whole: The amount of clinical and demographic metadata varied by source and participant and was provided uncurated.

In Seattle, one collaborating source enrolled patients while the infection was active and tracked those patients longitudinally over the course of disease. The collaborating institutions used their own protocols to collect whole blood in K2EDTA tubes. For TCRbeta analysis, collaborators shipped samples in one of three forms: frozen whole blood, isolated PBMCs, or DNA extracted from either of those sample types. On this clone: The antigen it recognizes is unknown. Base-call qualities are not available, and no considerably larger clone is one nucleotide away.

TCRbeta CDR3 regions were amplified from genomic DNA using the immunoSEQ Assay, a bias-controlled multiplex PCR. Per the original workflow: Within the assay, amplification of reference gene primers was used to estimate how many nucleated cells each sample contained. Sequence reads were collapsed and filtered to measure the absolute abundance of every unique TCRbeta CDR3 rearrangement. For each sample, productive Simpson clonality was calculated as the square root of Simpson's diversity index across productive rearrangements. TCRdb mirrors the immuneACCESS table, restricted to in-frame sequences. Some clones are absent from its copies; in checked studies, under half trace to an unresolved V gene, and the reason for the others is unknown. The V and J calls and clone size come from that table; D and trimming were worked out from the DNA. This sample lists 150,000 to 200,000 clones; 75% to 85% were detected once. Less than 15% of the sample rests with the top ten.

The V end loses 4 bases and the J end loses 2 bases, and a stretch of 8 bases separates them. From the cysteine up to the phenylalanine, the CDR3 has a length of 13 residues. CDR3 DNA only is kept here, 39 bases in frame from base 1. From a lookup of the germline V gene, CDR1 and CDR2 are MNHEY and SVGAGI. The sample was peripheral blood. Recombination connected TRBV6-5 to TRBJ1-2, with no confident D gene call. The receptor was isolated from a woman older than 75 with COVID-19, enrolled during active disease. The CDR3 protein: CASSSFYNYGYTF. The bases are TGTGCCAGCAGTTCTTTCTACAACTATGGCTACACCTTC.